Here is one TCR beta chain with its context. What it binds is unknown. This entry belongs to a study of T cell responses to AZD1222 COVID-19 vaccine. Whole-study results and caveats: Clonal diversity may have been underestimated in mostly white British donors.

This CDR3 is 16 amino acids long. V was pared by 3 bases and J by 2 bases, with 17 bases between. The germline CDR1 and CDR2 sequences are SGDLS and YYNGEE. Using immunoSEQ multiplex PCR, the repertoire was profiled, and TCRdb retains in-frame clones only, with some absent. The sample lists 80,000 to 95,000 clones, around 92% occurring once. The V and J genes are TRBV9 and TRBJ1-2, with D possibly TRBD1 on 5 matching bases. The material was peripheral blood, obtained on day 0 of AZD1222 vaccination. This TCR came from an adult in good health. The CDR3, as DNA: TGTGCCAGCAGCGGAGTTCCCCGGGGGGGGAACTATGGCTACACCTTC. Amino acid sequence: CASSGVPRGGNYGYTF.